This T cell receptor beta chain is from a study of blood T cell repertoires in COVID-19. Study as a whole: The analysed material was cDNA or gDNA that came from T cells, B-cell-depleted T cells, or PBMCs.

Clinical history as reported by participants underpinned cohort assignment. Original processing methods: Amplifying reference gene primers gave estimates of nucleated cell counts. Profiled with immunoSEQ multiplex PCR; TCRdb holds only in-frame clones, not every one. That table supplies the V and J calls and clone size; D and trimming were determined from the DNA. This sample carries some 300,000 clones, 90% of them seen once, and the ten largest clones take approximately 4.3%. CDR1 is MNHEY, CDR2 SMNVEV, per germline (reference sequence). The CDR3 is 16 residues long. Between the trimmed V and J ends, which lost 6 bases and 2 bases, there was a span of 14 bases.

This clonotype was sampled from a woman younger than 30 with acute COVID-19. This chain connects TRBV27 to TRBJ1-6; D perhaps matches TRBD1 (6 bases). The specimen was PBMCs or T cells enriched from blood (not recorded which). The CDR3 DNA reads TGTGCCAGCAGCCGGGACAAAGGCGCCTATAATTCACCCCTCCACTTT. It codes for CASSRDKGAYNSPLHF.